A single sample gave rise to the 25 T cell receptor beta chains below, sequenced in a study of CD8+ T cells in alopecia areata. After isolation, RNA underwent reverse transcription to generate cDNA as the sequencing template. TCRdb keeps only in-frame clones here, not all; method: immunoSEQ multiplex PCR. The profile covers 200,000 or so clones, with around 50% appearing a single time and around 5.1% taken by the ten largest. What was sequenced was CD8+ T cells sorted from blood. The receptors here all came from a human donor in good health.

This clone was detected once. The J gene is TRBJ1-2, the V gene TRBV2; tentative D call: TRBD1 (6 bases). This CDR3 contains 13 residues. CDR1 and CDR2 (germline): SNHLY, FYNNEI. With 6 bases removed from V and 4 bases from J, the gap between germline ends came to 12 bases. CDR3 coding DNA: TGTGCCAGCAGGACCGGGACATCCTATGGCTACACCTTC. The encoded protein is CASRTGTSYGYTF.

Written as DNA, the CDR3 is TGCAGCGTGCGGGCAGGGACATACGAGCAGTACTTC. This gives the protein CSVRAGTYEQYF. The chain couples TRBV29-1 to TRBJ2-7, with TRBD1 as a possible D gene (6 bases). This CDR3 region has 12 residues. CDR1 and CDR2 (germline): SQVTM, ANQGSEA. The germline V and J ends were trimmed by 6 bases and 4 bases, with 13 bases remaining between them.

This clone was counted between two and nine times. The CDR3 DNA is TGCGCCAGCAGCTTGGTGTGTGGGTGGGGCGGGCCGAACCAAGAGACCCAGTACTTC. This sequence encodes CASSLVCGWGGPNQETQYF. This chain links TRBV5-1 with TRBJ2-5; D might be TRBD1 or TRBD2, each matching 5 bases. Germline CDR1 SGHRS, CDR2 YFSETQ. The V end was cut by 0 bases, the J end by 0 bases, with 21 bases between. The CDR3 covers 19 residues.

The count of this clone is one. This chain joins TRBV9 and TRBJ2-1; the match to TRBD1 covers 8 bases. The CDR3 loop spans 16 amino acids. From germline, CDR1 is SGDLS and CDR2 YYNGEE. Unmatched junction bases numbered 9, after V lost 3 bases and J lost 4 bases. The CDR3 DNA reads TGTGCCAGCAGCGGACAGGGGCAGGAGATTTACAATGAGCAGTTCTTC. Translation gives CASSGQGQEIYNEQFF.

This clone was seen more than once but under ten times. V is TRBV15 and J is TRBJ1-1, with D possibly being TRBD1 (6 bases). V lost 0 bases and J lost 2, with 10 bases in between. The CDR3 spans 15 residues. Germline CDR1 is LNHNV and CDR2 is YYDKDF (reference sequence). The CDR3 sequence: CATSREDRINTEAFF. CDR3 nucleotides: TGTGCCACCAGCAGAGAAGACAGGATCAACACTGAAGCTTTCTTT.

The chain carries TRBV5-1 and TRBJ2-2; tentatively, D is TRBD1 (5 bases). V lost 6 bases to trimming and J lost 0 bases, with 9 bases between them. This CDR3 is 14 amino acids long. The germline V gene has CDR1 SGHRS and CDR2 YFSETQ. The CDR3 is CASKGQANTGELFF. The CDR3 nucleotides are TGCGCCAGCAAGGGGCAGGCGAACACCGGGGAGCTGTTTTTT.

In nucleotides, the CDR3 is TGCGCCAGCAGTGAGTCTGGACTCCGCACAGATACGCAGTATTTT. Translation: CASSESGLRTDTQYF. The rearrangement uses TRBV10-2 and TRBJ2-3; possibly TRBD2 for D (5 bases). Deletions cut 0 bases from V and 1 base from J, with 8 bases between. The CDR3 is made up of 15 amino acids. The germline CDR1 and CDR2 sequences are WSHSY and SAAADI.

V is TRBV15 and J is TRBJ2-5; D is uncertain. Germline lookup yields CDR1 LNHNV and CDR2 YYDKDF (reference sequence). CDR3 length: 15 residues. The V gene lost 0 bases and the J gene lost 1 base, with 9 bases spanning the gap. The CDR3 region has the DNA TGTGCCACCAGCAGAGATTGGCCGAGCCAAGAGACCCAGTACTTC. Residues: CATSRDWPSQETQYF.

The chain combines TRBV4-1 with TRBJ1-1, with no clear D. Trimming took 6 bases from V and 1 from J, leaving 15 bases between them. The CDR3 sequence is 15 residues long. Germline V lookup: CDR1 MGHRA, CDR2 YSYEKL. The CDR3 DNA reads TGCGCCAGCAGTTATAACCCAGCGACGAACACTGAAGCTTTCTTT. Translated: CASSYNPATNTEAFF.

In this sample, this clone is medium-sized. The chain joins TRBV7-9 to TRBJ2-1, with TRBD2 matching over 13 bases. This CDR3 is 16 amino acids long. V dropped 5 bases and J dropped 10; count of bases not matched to a gene: 11. Germline CDR1 and CDR2: SEHNR and FQNEAQ (reference sequence). In DNA, the CDR3 is TGTGCCAGCAGCACGACTAGCGGGGGGATACAATGGGAGCAGTTCTTC. Protein sequence: CASSTTSGGIQWEQFF.

There are a few counts of this clone. The rearrangement uses TRBV10-3 and TRBJ1-2; TRBD1 is a possible D gene (5 bases). CDR1 and CDR2 from the germline V gene are ENHRY and SYGVKD. The CDR3 length is 16 residues. Trimming cost V 6 bases and J 0 bases, with 17 bases left between them. CDR3 region: CAIRSPDRPTNYGYTF. The CDR3 coding sequence is TGTGCCATCAGGTCCCCCGACAGACCGACTAACTATGGCTACACCTTC.

The V call is TRBV9, the J call TRBJ2-7; tentative D call: TRBD1 (6 bases). V shed 0 bases and J shed 0 bases, with 10 bases lying between them. CDR1 and CDR2 from the germline V gene are SGDLS and YYNGEE. The CDR3 is made up of 15 amino acids. As DNA, the CDR3 is TGTGCCAGCAGCGTAGGCGGACAGAGCTCCTACGAGCAGTACTTC. This codes for CASSVGGQSSYEQYF. Full variable domain (outside the CDR3, taken from reference TRBV9 and TRBJ2-7): DSGVTQTPKHLITATGQRVTLRCSPRSGDLSVYWYQQSLDQGLQFLIQYYNGEERAKGNILERFSAQQFPDLHSELNLSSLELGDSALYFCASSVGGQSSYEQYFGPGTRLTVT.

The J gene is TRBJ1-5, the V gene TRBV27; tentatively, D is TRBD1 (5 bases). CDR1 is MNHEY, CDR2 SMNVEV, per germline (reference sequence). With 6 bases removed from V and 9 bases from J, the gap between germline ends came to 12 bases. This CDR3 contains 12 residues. The CDR3 nucleotides read TGTGCCAGCAGGGCGGGGCTGGGGCCCCAGCATTTT. Amino acid sequence: CASRAGLGPQHF.

This chain uses TRBV11-2 with TRBJ1-2; TRBD1 is a possible D gene (6 bases). The germline CDR1 and CDR2 sequences are SGHAT and FQNNGV. This CDR3 comprises 16 residues. V was pared by 5 bases and J by 2 bases, with 18 bases between. The CDR3 nucleotides are TGTGCCAGCAGCCTCAACAGTCTGGGGACAAACTATGGCTACACCTTC. Protein: CASSLNSLGTNYGYTF.

V gene TRBV14 combines with J gene TRBJ1-5; D is unclear. Germline CDR1 SGHDN, CDR2 FVKESK. The CDR3 loop spans 13 amino acids. V lost 3 bases, J lost 6 bases, and 9 bases lay in between. CDR3 protein: CASSHVEAQPQHF. As DNA, the CDR3 is TGTGCCAGCAGCCATGTGGAGGCTCAGCCCCAGCATTTT.

This clone occurred a few times. This chain uses TRBV29-1 with TRBJ1-1; unclear D gene. The CDR3 runs to 14 residues. Germline V gives CDR1 SQVTM, CDR2 ANQGSEA. The germline V and J ends were trimmed by 6 bases and 7 bases, with 21 bases remaining between them. CDR3 coding DNA: TGCAGCGTCGCCCTATCCTTCGCTGGTGGTGAAGCTTTCTTT. Protein product: CSVALSFAGGEAFF.

This chain joins TRBV6-5 and TRBJ1-5, with 10 bases identical to TRBD1. From germline, CDR1 is MNHEY and CDR2 SVGAGI. This CDR3 region has 13 residues. With 8 bases clipped from V and 4 bases from J, the junction kept 2 bases outside the gene matches. As DNA, the CDR3 is TGTGCCAGCGCGGACAGGGGGAATCAGCCCCAGCATTTT. It is translated as CASADRGNQPQHF.

The chain carries TRBV29-1 and TRBJ1-2; D unclear. Between the trimmed V and J ends, which lost 7 bases and 3 bases, there was a span of 9 bases. Per germline, CDR1 SQVTM and CDR2 ANQGSEA. The CDR3 contains 11 residues. CDR3 protein: CSARDDYGYTF. The DNA for the CDR3 is TGCAGCGCCCGAGACGACTATGGCTACACCTTC.

CDR3 in amino acids: CASSREDRGHGYTF. DNA of the CDR3: TGTGCCAGCAGCAGAGAGGACAGGGGGCATGGCTACACCTTC. The rearrangement uses TRBV5-4 and TRBJ1-2, with 11 positions matching TRBD1. V lost 4 bases to trimming and J lost 6 bases; unmatched junction nucleotides: 5. The length of the CDR3 is 14 residues. Per the germline V gene, CDR1 is SGHNT and CDR2 is YYREEE (reference sequence).

The chain combines TRBV5-1 with TRBJ2-3, with D possibly being TRBD2 (6 bases). This CDR3 comprises 13 residues. The V end was cut by 2 bases, the J end by 3 bases, with 7 bases between. Germline-derived CDR1 and CDR2 are SGHRS and YFSETQ. The CDR3 loop is CASSFGGTDTQYF. The CDR3 nucleotides read TGCGCCAGCAGCTTCGGGGGTACAGATACGCAGTATTTT.

This sequence joins TRBV29-1 and TRBJ1-1; D is unclear. Between the trimmed V and J ends, which lost 3 bases and 0 bases, there was a span of 14 bases. The CDR3 sequence is 15 residues long. CDR1 is SQVTM and CDR2 is ANQGSEA in the germline V gene. The CDR3 DNA is TGCAGCGTTGAGCCTCAGTGGGCACTGAACACTGAAGCTTTCTTT. This gives the protein CSVEPQWALNTEAFF.

The CDR3 DNA follows: TGTGCCAGCAGCGGACGAGCGGCCCCAGCCCTCCACTTT. Its protein is CASSGRAAPALHF. The V gene is TRBV11-2, the J gene TRBJ1-6; unclear D gene. The CDR3 spans 13 residues. The germline gives CDR1 SGHAT, CDR2 FQNNGV. Deletions cut 5 bases from V and 14 bases from J, with 16 bases between. Complete variable domain (other parts from reference TRBV11-2 and TRBJ1-6): EAGVAQSPRYKIIEKRQSVAFWCNPISGHATLYWYQQILGQGPKLLIQFQNNGVVDDSQLPKDRFSAERLKGVDSTLKIQPAKLEDSAVYLCASSGRAAPALHFGNGTRLTVT.

This clone was observed at least ten times. The V call is TRBV7-9, the J call TRBJ2-4; the D is unclear. The CDR3 sequence is 11 residues long. Germline V gene sequence: CDR1 SEHNR, CDR2 FQNEAQ (reference sequence). The ends were cut back, 3 bases at V and 7 bases at J, with 4 bases in the middle. DNA for the CDR3: TGTGCCAGCAGCTTTGGGAACATTCAGTACTTC. Encoded protein: CASSFGNIQYF.

This clone was observed a handful of times. V usage is TRBV2 and J usage is TRBJ2-7; TRBD1 matches at 7 bases. Germline assignment: CDR1 SNHLY and CDR2 FYNNEI. The trim removed 5 bases at V and 2 bases at J, leaving 9 bases unmatched. The CDR3 length is 15 residues. The CDR3, as DNA: TGTGCCAGCAGTCTTGGGACAGATTCACCCTACGAGCAGTACTTC. Translation gives CASSLGTDSPYEQYF.

This rearrangement joins TRBV4-1 to TRBJ2-5, with 7 bases identical to TRBD2. The J call may not be correct, given that the DNA end is closer to TRBJ2-7. Germline-derived CDR1 and CDR2 are MGHRA and YSYEKL. The CDR3 contains 13 residues. This CDR3 reads CASSQGGGYEQYF. CDR3 nucleotide sequence: TGCGCCAGCAGCCAAGGCGGGGGTTACGAGCAGTACTTC.